The source of this TCR beta chain is a study of blood T cell repertoires in COVID-19. Cohorts were determined from participant-reported clinical history. The assay was immunoSEQ multiplex PCR, and TCRdb's table has in-frame clones only and misses some. Of nearly 400,000 clones listed, just under 90% are singletons. This clone came up once. The CDR3 is 15 residues long. V lost 2 bases, J lost 4 bases, and 5 bases stayed unmatched. CDR1 and CDR2 (germline): SGDLS, YYNGEE. The chain recombines TRBV9 with TRBJ1-1, with TRBD1 matching 10 bases. Sequenced sample: PBMCs or T cells enriched from blood (not recorded which). The source of this sequence is a woman in her twenties or thirties who had recovered from COVID-19. Here the CDR3 reads CASSVTGGAGTEAFF. Written as DNA, the CDR3 is TGTGCCAGCAGCGTGACAGGGGGCGCAGGCACTGAAGCTTTCTTT.